This T cell receptor (beta chain) was documented in a study of regulatory T cells in long-lasting Graves disease. Germline V gives CDR1 SGHTA, CDR2 FQGTGA. V lost 2 bases, J lost 13 bases, and 13 bases stayed unmatched. The CDR3 runs 15 residues. Study observations and caveats: Accuracy may have been reduced by the small sample size. Persistent Graves' patients showed less TCR diversity than newly diagnosed patients showed. The persistent group shared 2,500 to 3,000 public clonotypes, more than the 966 shared by new patients.

This clonotype was detected only a few times. The antigen remains unidentified. Arm-PCR of CDR3 regions with iRepertoire HTBI primers generated TCR beta libraries. In TCRdb, the multiplex PCR reads were re-called with MiXCR into one record per CDR3 protein. Counted here are roughly 400,000 distinct CDR3 sequences, around 20% occurring once; the ten biggest clones make up 20%. Documented time point: persistent/refractory GD, antithyroid drugs over 5 years with positive TRAb. PBMCs were the source of the RNA used for TCR sequencing. This TCR came from a female donor with Graves disease. The chain links TRBV7-3 to TRBJ2-4, with 8 bases matching TRBD2. The specimen was peripheral blood mononuclear cells (PBMCs), collected when the disease was refractory, from a patient treated with antithyroid drugs. The CDR3 coding sequence is TGTGCCAGCAGCTTATACCCGGGAGGGCCCTATTACCAGTACTTC. This sequence encodes CASSLYPGGPYYQYF.